The source of this TCR beta chain is a study of CD8 T cells in ankylosing spondylitis. This clonotype occurred many times. The antigen is unknown. Whole-study results and caveats: Reportedly, significant enrichment of disease-linked clones occurred in matched ankylosing spondylitis synovial fluid. Characteristic, it appeared, of ankylosing spondylitis blood was a TCR beta motif of about eight highly homologous variants. Existing reports had already noted some motif variants in reactive arthritis synovial fluid and blood.

MiXCR, run by TCRdb on the 5' RACE reads, gives a single entry per CDR3 protein. The sample has 250,000 to 300,000 distinct CDR3 sequences, around 20% seen once. Germline values: CDR1 MDHEN, CDR2 SYDVKM. J lost 3 bases, V lost 4 bases, and 22 bases had no gene match. The CDR3 loop spans 21 amino acids. This sequence was found in a male donor with ankylosing spondylitis or in good health (not recorded which). The gene calls are TRBV28 and TRBJ2-3, with 10 nucleotides matching TRBD1. Input material: blood, either unsorted or a sorted T cell fraction (not recorded which). For the CDR3, the DNA is TGTGCCAGCAGTTCATCCATAGCTGACCTGGCCGGGACAGGGGAAACAGATACGCAGTATTTT. It specifies CASSSSIADLAGTGETDTQYF.